The sequence of this TCR beta chain was determined in a study of shared clonotypes between healthy human individuals. Study results and caveats: Investigators collected only blood, and repertoires in tissues likely differ.

Concerning this clone: The antigen is unknown.

All of the donors resided in Nashville, Tennessee, and each was a Caucasian adult. Genomic DNA for unsorted samples, which was extracted with the QIAamp DNA Blood Mini kit, came from 85 million to 90 million PBMCs. Germline V gene lookup returns CDR1 SGDLS and CDR2 YYNGEE. V trimming: 0 bases; J trimming: 1 base; junction bases outside the gene matches: 14. The CDR3 contains 20 residues. Sequencing on ten immunoSEQ deep assay plates was performed for unsorted PBMC DNA. Data came from immunoSEQ multiplex PCR; TCRdb stores just in-frame clones and leaves some out. There are 470,000 or so clones in the sample; around 85% occur only once, and roughly 12% lies in the top ten.

This TCR derives from a woman aged 40 to 50 in good health. Some clones in this sample may be carry-over from other donors' samples. This chain joins TRBV9 and TRBJ2-2, with 8 bases lining up with TRBD2. Sequencing input: PBMCs. The CDR3 nucleotides are TGTGCCAGCAGCGTAGGCCCCACGGTGCGGGAGGATCTGAACACCGGGGAGCTGTTTTTT. It codes for CASSVGPTVREDLNTGELFF.